This record concerns one TCR beta chain sequence. Which antigen it targets is not known. Base qualities are missing; no much larger clone stands one base away. These data come from a study of blood T cell repertoires in COVID-19 (dated by TCRdb to 2018 to 2020). Study-wide context: Collaborator samples came from the United States, Italy and Spain and covered acute and convalescent phases of COVID-19. The material from the prospective study consisted of cDNA or gDNA derived from T cells, B-cell-depleted T cells, or PBMCs. Subjects who had been exposed to COVID-19, were actively infected with it, or had recovered from it provided the deeply sampled blood TCRbeta repertoires that made up the dataset. The repertoires were made available in a free public database intended to serve as a resource for research on the immune response to SARS-CoV-2. Samples came from the ongoing ImmuneRACE study (first 160 participants) plus 1,254 subjects from 6 global collaborators. Nearly every sample came with metadata listing a de-identified subject ID, COVID-19 status, age in years and sex. Where HLA class I and class II types were available, the types were taken from metadata supplied by the sample provider, not from assay-based typing.

Whole blood was collected in K2EDTA tubes by collaborating institutions according to the institutions' own protocols. For TCRbeta analysis, collaborators shipped samples in one of three forms: frozen whole blood, isolated PBMCs, or DNA extracted from either of those sample types. What the study reported, not specific to this receptor: The amount of clinical and demographic metadata varied by source and participant and was provided uncurated.

Germline trimming: 5 bases from V, 7 bases from J; junction bases outside gene matches: 11. The CDR3 goes from the cysteine to the phenylalanine over 15 residues. Only the CDR3 portion is preserved as DNA: 45 bases, with reading frame beginning at the first base. From a lookup of the germline V gene, CDR1 and CDR2 are SGHTA and FQGTGA. The immunoSEQ Assay, a bias-controlled multiplex PCR, was used to amplify TCRbeta CDR3 regions from genomic DNA. On the study's bioinformatics: Nucleated cell counts per sample were estimated from amplification of reference gene primers within the assay. To quantify the absolute abundance of each unique TCRbeta CDR3 rearrangement, sequence reads were collapsed and filtered. Productive Simpson clonality was computed per sample as the square root of Simpson's diversity index over productive rearrangements. This immuneACCESS table, as held by TCRdb, lists in-frame sequences with V and J called but not all clones. Of the missing ones, under half trace to an unresolved V gene in checked studies; the others have no known cause. The V and J calls and clone size are taken from that table; D and trimming were inferred from the DNA. A total of about 480,000 clones appear in this sample, roughly 89% of them only once. The leading ten clones occupy about 4.3% of the sample.

Sequenced: peripheral blood. This receptor was taken from a woman aged 25 to 39 with acute or convalescent COVID-19. In this chain, TRBV7-3 is recombined with TRBJ2-1, with 7 central nucleotides matching TRBD1. The CDR3 region has the sequence CASSLTGDPRNEQFF. Here is the DNA: TGTGCCAGCAGCCTCACAGGGGACCCGAGGAATGAGCAGTTCTTC.